Below are 11 T cell receptor beta chains sequenced from a single sample in a study of monozygotic twins with inflammatory bowel disease. After re-calling the 5' RACE reads, TCRdb lists one entry per CDR3 protein, DNA absent. Its table records approximately 400,000 distinct CDR3 sequences. The specimen was blood. These receptors originate from a human donor with ulcerative colitis or Crohn's disease, or a healthy co-twin of an affected twin (not recorded which).

V gene TRBV5-1 combines with J gene TRBJ2-7; TCRdb designates TRBD2, a call that cannot be tested without DNA. Per germline, CDR1 SGHRS and CDR2 YFSETQ. CDR3 size: 15 residues. CDR3 loop: CASQVGLPPAYEQYF.

V usage is TRBV18 and J usage is TRBJ2-2; TCRdb's D gene call, TRBD1, goes unchecked for lack of DNA. The CDR3 runs to 15 residues. The germline V gene encodes CDR1 KGHSH and CDR2 LQKENI. The chain's CDR3 is CASSDGTTNTGELFF. Complete variable domain (other parts from reference TRBV18 and TRBJ2-2): NAGVMQNPRHLVRRRGQEARLRCSPMKGHSHVYWYRQLPEEGLKFMVYLQKENIIDESGMPKERFSAEFPKEGPSILRIQQVVRGDSAAYFCASSDGTTNTGELFFGEGSRLTVL.

This chain uses TRBV12-3 or TRBV12-4 with TRBJ2-3; checking the TCRdb D call of TRBD1 is not possible without DNA. The CDR3 covers 13 residues. The CDR3: CASTLTGRDTQYF.

The V gene is TRBV3-1, the J gene TRBJ2-3. Germline V gene sequence: CDR1 LGHDT, CDR2 YNNKEL (reference sequence). The CDR3 runs 13 residues. The CDR3 is CASSQATGVTQYF.

The CDR3 region is CASSLPLAGIDTQYF. The rearrangement links TRBV28 to TRBJ2-3; as DNA is missing, the TRBD2 call by TCRdb cannot be tested. The CDR3 runs to 15 residues. The germline CDR1 and CDR2 sequences are MDHEN and SYDVKM.

This rearrangement joins TRBV9 to TRBJ2-1; TCRdb returns TRBD1, unconfirmable since there is no DNA. The CDR3 runs 16 residues. Germline V gene data show CDR1 as SGDLS and CDR2 as YYNGEE. The CDR3 sequence is CASSVAGQGARYEQFF.

The chain links TRBV7-9 to TRBJ1-2; checking the TCRdb D call of TRBD1 is not possible without DNA. This CDR3 is built from 16 residues. Per the germline V gene, CDR1 is SEHNR and CDR2 is FQNEAQ (reference sequence). The CDR3 loop reads CASSLGGPQEYYGYTF. The whole variable domain, remainder taken from reference TRBV7-9 and TRBJ1-2, is DTGVSQNPRHKITKRGQNVTFRCDPISEHNRLYWYRQTLGQGPEFLTYFQNEAQLEKSRLLSDRFSAERPKGSFSTLEIQRTEQGDSAMYLCASSLGGPQEYYGYTFGSGTRLTVV.

The genes are TRBV5-1 and TRBJ2-3. CDR3 length: 15 amino acids. Germline-derived CDR1 and CDR2 are SGHRS and YFSETQ. The CDR3 here is CASSLHLVVQDTQYF.

The chain recombines TRBV20-1 with TRBJ2-7; absent DNA, TCRdb's TRBD2 call cannot be checked. This CDR3 spans 14 amino acids. Per the germline V gene, CDR1 is DFQATT and CDR2 is SNEGSKA (reference sequence). The CDR3 is CSAPNSGETYEQYF.

The chain recombines TRBV20-1 with TRBJ2-3; TCRdb names TRBD2, which stays unverified in the absence of DNA. The CDR3 sequence is 15 residues long. Germline V gene data show CDR1 as DFQATT and CDR2 as SNEGSKA (reference sequence). This chain's CDR3 is CSARAPRLSTDTQYF.

The rearrangement links TRBV6-4 to TRBJ1-5; the TCRdb D gene call, TRBD1, has no DNA to confirm it. This CDR3 contains 15 residues. Germline lookup yields CDR1 MRHNA and CDR2 SNTAGT. The chain's CDR3 is CASSVEHRGNQPQHF.